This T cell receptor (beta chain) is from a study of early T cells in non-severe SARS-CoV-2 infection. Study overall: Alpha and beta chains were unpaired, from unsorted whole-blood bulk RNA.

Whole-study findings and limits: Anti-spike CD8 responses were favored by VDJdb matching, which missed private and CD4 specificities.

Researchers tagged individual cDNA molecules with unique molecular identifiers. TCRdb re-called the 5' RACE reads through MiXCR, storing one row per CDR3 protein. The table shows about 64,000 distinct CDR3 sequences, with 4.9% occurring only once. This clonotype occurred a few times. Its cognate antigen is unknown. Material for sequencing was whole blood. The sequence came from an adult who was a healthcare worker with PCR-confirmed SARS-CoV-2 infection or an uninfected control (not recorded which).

The CDR3 sequence is CSARDPTVVPFGEKLFF. The DNA of the CDR3 is TGCAGTGCTAGAGACCCCACGGTAGTGCCTTTTGGGGAAAAACTGTTTTTT. The chain links TRBV20-1 to TRBJ1-4; D unclear. Germline V gene sequence: CDR1 DFQATT, CDR2 SNEGSKA (reference sequence). Between the trimmed V and J ends, which lost 0 bases and 8 bases, there was a span of 22 bases. This CDR3 spans 17 amino acids.